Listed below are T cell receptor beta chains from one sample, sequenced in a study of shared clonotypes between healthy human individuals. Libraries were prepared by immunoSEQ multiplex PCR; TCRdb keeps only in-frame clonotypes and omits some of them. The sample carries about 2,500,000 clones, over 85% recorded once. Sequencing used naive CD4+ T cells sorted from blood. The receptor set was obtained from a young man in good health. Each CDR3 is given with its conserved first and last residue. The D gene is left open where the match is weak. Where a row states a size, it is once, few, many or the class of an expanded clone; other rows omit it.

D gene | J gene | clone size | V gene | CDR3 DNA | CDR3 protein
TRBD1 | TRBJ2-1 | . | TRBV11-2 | TGTGCCAGCAGCCCACGGACAGGGATGAGTTCCTACAATGAGCAGTTCTTC | CASSPRTGMSSYNEQFF
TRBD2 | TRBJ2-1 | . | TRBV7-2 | TGTGCCAGCAGCATCGGACTAGCGGGGTACAATGAGCAGTTCTTC | CASSIGLAGYNEQFF
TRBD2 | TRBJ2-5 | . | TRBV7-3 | TGTGCCAGCAGCTTAGTTGGCGGGGGATCCCAAGAGACCCAGTACTTC | CASSLVGGGSQETQYF
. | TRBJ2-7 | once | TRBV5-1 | TGCGCCAGCAGCTTGAGAGGGTCGGGGGCCAGCTGGGACGAGCAGTACTTC | CASSLRGSGASWDEQYF
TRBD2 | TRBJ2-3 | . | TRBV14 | TGTGCCAGCAGCCTGCGAACTAGCGGCGGCACAGATACGCAGTATTTT | CASSLRTSGGTDTQYF
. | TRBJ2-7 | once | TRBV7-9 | TGTGCCAGCAGCTTAGCCAGGGGGGCCGAGCAGTACTTC | CASSLARGAEQYF
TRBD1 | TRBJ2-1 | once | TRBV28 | TGTGCCAGCAGTTCGTCAGGGGGCGCCTACAATGAGCAGTTCTTC | CASSSSGGAYNEQFF
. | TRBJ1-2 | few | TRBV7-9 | TGTGCCAGCAGCTTGGACGGAATCTATGGCTACACCTTC | CASSLDGIYGYTF
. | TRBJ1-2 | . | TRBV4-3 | TGCGCCAGCAGCCAAGATGTGAGGGTTGCTGGGGGCTACACCTTC | CASSQDVRVAGGYTF
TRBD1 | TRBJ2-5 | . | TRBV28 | TGTGCCAGCAGACAGGGGGCTTTCCGGAGGGAGACCCAGTACTTC | CASRQGAFRRETQYF
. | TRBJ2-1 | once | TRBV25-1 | TGTGCCAGCAGTGAATGGTCGGGACATCAGAACAATGAGCAGTTCTTC | CASSEWSGHQNNEQFF
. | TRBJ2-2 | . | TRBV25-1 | TGTGCCAGCAGTGGGAACACCGGGGAGCTGTTTTTT | CASSGNTGELFF
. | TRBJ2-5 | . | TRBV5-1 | TGCGCCAGCAGCGGAGGCTTCCAAGAGACCCAGTACTTC | CASSGGFQETQYF
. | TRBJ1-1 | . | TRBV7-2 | TGTGCCAGCAGCTTACATACCACTGAAGCTTTCTTT | CASSLHTTEAFF